A selection of T cell receptor beta chains follows, all from one sample in a study of molecular identifiers for immune sequencing clone quantification. TCRdb independently ran MiXCR on the PCR reads; one entry per CDR3 protein. The sample has about half a million distinct CDR3 sequences, about a fifth seen once. What was sequenced was naive CD8+ T cells from blood, with Jurkat cell RNA spiked in. The receptors come from a human donor in good health. Some libraries in this study had Jurkat cell RNA spiked in. The CDR3 runs from the conserved cysteine through the conserved F or W. D genes are given only for firm matches. The listing skips clone size in some rows; elsewhere it reads once, few, many or a size class.

j_call v_call clone_size cdr3_length d_call cdr3_nt cdr3_aa
TRBJ2-7 TRBV7-9 . 13 . TGTGCCAGCAGCCAATGGAGCTCCTACGAGCAGTACTTC CASSQWSSYEQYF
TRBJ2-3 TRBV6-1 many 16 TRBD2 TGTGCCAGCAGTGAATTCGGCGGGGGGAGCACAGATACGCAGTATTTT CASSEFGGGSTDTQYF
TRBJ2-4 TRBV14 . 15 . TGTGCCAGCAGCCAGCTCCGGGACCACAAAAACATTCGGTACTTC CASSQLRDHKNIRYF
TRBJ1-1 TRBV6-5 many 15 . TGTGCCAGCAGTACCGGCCCAGATATGGGTACTGAAGCTTTCTTT CASSTGPDMGTEAFF
TRBJ1-1 TRBV5-6 . 13 . TGTGCCAGCAGCCTTTGCGAGTACACTGAAGCTTTCTTT CASSLCEYTEAFF
TRBJ2-7 TRBV12-3/TRBV12-4 few 12 . TGTGCCAGCAGTTTTGAGGTTTACGAGCAGTACTTC CASSFEVYEQYF
TRBJ2-7 TRBV19 . 17 TRBD2 TGTGCCAGTAGCCCGGGACTAGCGGGAAAGTACAACTACGAGCAGTGCTTC CASSPGLAGKYNYEQCF
TRBJ2-7 TRBV25-1 many 12 . TGTGCCAGCAGAACTGGGAGGAACGAGCAGTACTTC CASRTGRNEQYF
TRBJ1-1 TRBV7-9 . 16 . TGTGCCAGCAGCTTAGGATGGGGGGAAACGAACACTGAAGCTTTCTTT CASSLGWGETNTEAFF
TRBJ2-2 TRBV11-2 . 14 . TGTGCCAGCAGGCCCGTCTCCGCTATCGGGGAGCTGTTTTTT CASRPVSAIGELFF
TRBJ2-3 TRBV12-3/TRBV12-4 few 13 . TGTGCCAGCAGTTTAGTAACTGCGATTACGCAGTATTTT CASSLVTAITQYF
TRBJ2-1 TRBV4-3 . 17 TRBD2 TGCGCCAGCAGCCAAGATATGGGACTAGCGATATTTGATGAGCAGTTCTTC CASSQDMGLAIFDEQFF
TRBJ1-6 TRBV28 few 14 . TGTGCCAGCAGTTTACGGGGGCCGAATTCACCCCTCCACTTT CASSLRGPNSPLHF
TRBJ2-7 TRBV20-1 many 12 . TGCAGTGCTCGACAGGTTTTCGACGAGCAGTACTTC CSARQVFDEQYF
TRBJ2-3 TRBV5-6 . 15 . TGTGCCAGCAGCTGGCTTCTAGCTGGCACAGATACGCAGTATTTT CASSWLLAGTDTQYF
TRBJ1-1 TRBV6-5 many 13 . TGTGCCAGCAGTACGGCTATGAACACTGAAGCTTTCTTT CASSTAMNTEAFF
TRBJ2-1 TRBV6-5 . 14 . TGTGCCAGCAGTAGACAGGGTTTGGGAGGTGAGCAGTTCTTC CASSRQGLGGEQFF
TRBJ1-4 TRBV7-9 many 15 TRBD1 TGTGCCAGCAGCGGCACAGGGGGAGCTAATGAAAAACTGTTTTTT CASSGTGGANEKLFF
TRBJ2-1 TRBV3-1 . 13 . TGTGCCAGCAGCTCGTGGCCCTACAATGAGCAGTTCTTC CASSSWPYNEQFF
TRBJ2-3 TRBV6-1 many 17 . TGTGCCAGCAGTGCTCTCCTCCCGGAAACTAGCACAGATACGCAGTATTTT CASSALLPETSTDTQYF
TRBJ1-1 TRBV4-3 many 19 . TGCGCCAGCAGCCAAGCAGTAACCCGTGAGTCCTTTATGAACACTGAAGCTTTCTTT CASSQAVTRESFMNTEAFF
TRBJ2-1 TRBV9 few 16 . TGTGCCAGCAGCGTAGAAGTTGGGCTAGGAGACAATGAGCAGTTCTTC CASSVEVGLGDNEQFF
TRBJ2-1 TRBV7-9 few 16 TRBD1 TGTGCCAGCAGCTTAGCCGGGACAGGGTCCTACAATGAGCAGTTCTTC CASSLAGTGSYNEQFF
TRBJ1-5 TRBV27 . 12 . TGTGCCAGCAGTCCAGCGAATCAGCCCCAGCATTTT CASSPANQPQHF
TRBJ2-7 TRBV6-2/TRBV6-3 . 16 . TGTGCCAGCAGTTACAAGCGGCCCCTCAGCTCCTACGAGCAGTACTTC CASSYKRPLSSYEQYF
TRBJ1-3 TRBV4-3 . 17 . TGCGCCAGCAGCCAAGATCTTGGGCTGAGCTCTGGAAACACCATATATTTT CASSQDLGLSSGNTIYF
TRBJ2-2 TRBV9 many 16 TRBD2 TGTGCCAGCAGCGTGCGGGAGTTCATATCTGCCGGGGAGCTGTTTTTT CASSVREFISAGELFF
TRBJ2-3 TRBV19 few 15 . TGTGCCAGTAGTATATGGCGGTCTAGCACAGATACGCAGTATTTT CASSIWRSSTDTQYF
TRBJ2-1 TRBV7-9 . 16 TRBD1 TGTGCCAGCAGCTCCCTGACAGGGACCCGTGGCAATGAGCAGTTCTTC CASSSLTGTRGNEQFF
TRBJ2-7 TRBV5-1 . 16 TRBD1 TGCGCCAGCAGCTTGGCCACAGGGGAGTATGGCTACGAGCAGTACTTC CASSLATGEYGYEQYF
TRBJ2-7 TRBV4-2 . 15 . TGTGCCAGCAGCCAAGAGTTTCAGGGAACCTACGAGCAGTACTTC CASSQEFQGTYEQYF
TRBJ2-7 TRBV20-1 . 13 . TGCAGTGCTATCCCTAGGTCCTCCTACGAGCAGTACTTC CSAIPRSSYEQYF
TRBJ1-4 TRBV5-1 . 14 . TGCGCCAGCAGCTTGAACGTATTTTCGGAAAAACTGTTTTTT CASSLNVFSEKLFF
TRBJ2-7 TRBV3-1 many 16 TRBD2 TGTGCCAGCAGCCAGTCCGGGACTAGCGGACGATACGAGCAGTACTTC CASSQSGTSGRYEQYF
TRBJ2-2 TRBV29-1 many 11 . TGCAGCGTTTCGGGCACCGGGGAGCTGTTTTTT CSVSGTGELFF
TRBJ2-3 TRBV13 . 16 TRBD1 TGTGCCAGCAGCCAAGGACGGACAGGAGTCACAGATACGCAGTATTTT CASSQGRTGVTDTQYF
TRBJ2-5 TRBV11-1 few 15 . TGTGCCAGCAGCGTAACTAGTACAGGGCTCGAGACCCAGTACTTC CASSVTSTGLETQYF
TRBJ2-3 TRBV5-6 . 19 . TGTGCCAGCAGCTTGGTTAGGGAGGATATAGCCGAAAGCACAGATACGCAGTATTTT CASSLVREDIAESTDTQYF
TRBJ2-5 TRBV10-3 . 13 . TGTGCCATCAACGGCGGTAACCAAGAGACCCAGTACTTC CAINGGNQETQYF
TRBJ1-5 TRBV12-3/TRBV12-4 many 13 . TGTGCCAGCAGTCGGGGGCAGTGGCAGCCCCAGCATTTT CASSRGQWQPQHF
TRBJ2-5 TRBV28 many 11 . TGTGCCAGCCGGTCGGCTGAGACCCAGTACTTC CASRSAETQYF
TRBJ2-3 TRBV7-2 many 15 . TGTGCCAGCAGCTTAGTCGGGGCTAGCACAGATACGCAGTATTTT CASSLVGASTDTQYF
TRBJ1-2 TRBV5-1 . 13 . TGCGCCAGCAGCTGGACAGAAGACTATGGCTACACCTTC CASSWTEDYGYTF
TRBJ2-5 TRBV18 few 18 . TGTGCCAGCTCAGCTTCCGTACTTATATCGCCCATAGAAGAGACCCAGTACTTC CASSASVLISPIEETQYF
TRBJ2-7 TRBV7-2 . 16 TRBD1 TGTGCCAGCAGCCCTACACAGGGGGCTTACCGCTACGAGCAGTACTTC CASSPTQGAYRYEQYF
TRBJ1-4 TRBV7-6 . 12 TRBD1 TGTGCCAGCAGCCAGGGGGGGGTGGAACTGTTTTTT CASSQGGVELFF
TRBJ2-2 TRBV27 few 14 . TGTGCCAGCAGCCCTGGACACCGGACCGGGGAGCTGTTTTTT CASSPGHRTGELFF
TRBJ2-2 TRBV4-1 few 16 TRBD1 TGCGCCAGCAGCCATGCCGGGACAGGGGGAACCGGGGAGCTGTTTTTT CASSHAGTGGTGELFF
TRBJ2-3 TRBV7-6 many 16 . TGTGCCAGCAGCTTATGGGGGGGCCGACACACAGATACGCAGTATTTT CASSLWGGRHTDTQYF
TRBJ2-1 TRBV4-3 . 16 . TGCGCCAGCAGCCAAGATTACAAGGGTTCCCACAATGAGCAGTTCTTC CASSQDYKGSHNEQFF
TRBJ2-1 TRBV7-9 many 15 . TGTGCCAGCAGCTTAAACCAGGGTTCCTACAATGAGCAGTTCTTC CASSLNQGSYNEQFF
TRBJ1-2 TRBV4-1 . 15 . TGCGCCAGCAGCCAAGACAGGGAGGAGCCTTATGGCTACACCTTC CASSQDREEPYGYTF
TRBJ1-2 TRBV27 . 14 TRBD1 TGTACCAGCAGTCTGACAGGGGGCGGCTATGGCTACACCTTC CTSSLTGGGYGYTF
TRBJ2-1 TRBV25-1 . 14 . TGTGCCAGCAGTGGTCGCTGGGGTGGGGATGAGCAGTTCTTC CASSGRWGGDEQFF